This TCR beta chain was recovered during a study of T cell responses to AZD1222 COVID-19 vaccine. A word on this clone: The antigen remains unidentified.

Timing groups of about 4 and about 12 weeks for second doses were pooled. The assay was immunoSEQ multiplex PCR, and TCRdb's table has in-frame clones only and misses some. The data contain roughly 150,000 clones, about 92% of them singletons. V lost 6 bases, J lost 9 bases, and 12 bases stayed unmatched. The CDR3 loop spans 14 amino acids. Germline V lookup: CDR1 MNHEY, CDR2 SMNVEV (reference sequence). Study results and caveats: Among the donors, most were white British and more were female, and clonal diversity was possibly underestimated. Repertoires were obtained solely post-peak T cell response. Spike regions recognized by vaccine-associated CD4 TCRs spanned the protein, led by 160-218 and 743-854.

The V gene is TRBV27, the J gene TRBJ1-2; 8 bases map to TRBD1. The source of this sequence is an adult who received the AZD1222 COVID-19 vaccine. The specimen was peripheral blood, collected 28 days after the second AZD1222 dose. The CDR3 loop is CASRTTGASRSYTF. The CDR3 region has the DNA TGTGCCAGCAGAACGACAGGGGCCTCCAGAAGCTACACCTTC.